This T cell receptor beta chain was profiled in a study of cytomegalovirus exposure and HLA in healthy donors. The V gene's germline CDR1 is SGHDT and CDR2 YYEEEE. The CDR3 is 12 amino acids. Between the trimmed V and J ends, which lost 4 bases and 7 bases, there was a span of 11 bases. With 60 Vbeta and 13 Jbeta primers, the PCR was carried out. Method: immunoSEQ multiplex PCR; TCRdb's copy keeps in-frame clones and lacks some. The table has around 200,000 clones, roughly 80% seen once; the top ten hold around 0.75%. This clone was seen more than once but under ten times. V and J are TRBV5-6 and TRBJ2-5; possible D gene TRBD1, 5 bases. The specimen was PBMCs. The clonotype was recovered from a young woman in good health and CMV-seronegative. The CDR3 here is CASSGASGTQYF. DNA of the CDR3: TGTGCCAGCAGCGGGGCCTCGGGGACCCAGTACTTC. Looking up the rest from reference TRBV5-6 and TRBJ2-5 gives the full variable domain: DAGVTQSPTHLIKTRGQQVTLRCSPKSGHDTVSWYQQALGQGPQFIFQYYEEEERQRGNFPDRFSGHQFPNYSSELNVNALLLGDSALYLCASSGASGTQYFGPGTRLLVL.